This TCR beta chain comes out of a study of post-analysis software for immune sequencing data. Overall study context: Recorded disease courses covered relapsing-remitting, secondary progressive and progressive-relapsing multiple sclerosis. Some patients had no subtype annotation.

Unique molecular identifiers were present in the TCR beta cDNA libraries. TCRdb reanalysed the PCR reads using MiXCR and keeps one entry per CDR3 protein. The sample includes 180,000 or so distinct CDR3 sequences, over 25% of them seen just once. This clonotype was seen once. Its specificity is unknown. An end of the junction does not agree with germline; a read error may underlie this. Findings and limits, study-wide: Controls' normalized Chao1 diversity significantly exceeded that of multiple sclerosis patients. Patients carried roughly 5 TRBV segments more frequently than controls did, and TRBV5-6, TRBV5-1 and TRBV20-1 were among them.

Germline V gene sequence: CDR1 SGHAT, CDR2 FQNNGV. The CDR3 contains 17 residues. V usage is TRBV11-2 and J usage is TRBJ1-2; D is unresolved. The receptor's source is a girl aged 2-17 years with multiple sclerosis. Sequenced sample: blood. The CDR3 reads CASSKNWQSLSDYGYIF. CDR3 nucleotide sequence: TGTGCCAGCAGCAAAAACTGGCAGTCTCTCTCGGACTATGGCTACATCTTC.